Listed below are T cell receptor beta chains from one sample, sequenced in a study of CD8 T cells in Susac syndrome. TCRdb re-called the immunoSEQ multiplex PCR reads with MiXCR, one entry per CDR3 protein. The repertoire consists of about 300,000 distinct CDR3 sequences, with approximately 85% occurring once and the leading ten covering approximately 0.2%. Sequencing was performed on CD8+ T cells from PBMCs. The receptors here all came from a human donor with multiple sclerosis. CDR3s include the opening cysteine and the closing phenylalanine or tryptophan. Fields, in order: CDR3 DNA, CDR3 protein, J gene, V gene, clone size, D gene. D genes are given only for firm matches. Clone size is given for some rows only: seen once, a few or many times, or a class if the clone is expanded.

CDR3nt: TGTGCTAGTGGTTCGGGACAGCGGCATGAGACCCAGTACTTC; CDR3aa: CASGSGQRHETQYF; j_gene: TRBJ2-5; v_gene: TRBV12-5; abundance: .; d_gene: TRBD1
CDR3nt: TGCAGTGCTAGTAACCGTGTCCAAGAGACCCAGTACTTC; CDR3aa: CSASNRVQETQYF; j_gene: TRBJ2-5; v_gene: TRBV20-1; abundance: .; d_gene: .
CDR3nt: TGTGCCTGGAGTGTACGGGACGGTGGAGGTCAGCCCCAGCATTTT; CDR3aa: CAWSVRDGGGQPQHF; j_gene: TRBJ1-5; v_gene: TRBV30; abundance: .; d_gene: .
CDR3nt: TGTGCCAGCAGCTTATTGGGGGACAGCAATCAGCCCCAGCATTTT; CDR3aa: CASSLLGDSNQPQHF; j_gene: TRBJ1-5; v_gene: TRBV7-9; abundance: .; d_gene: .
CDR3nt: TGTGCCAGCAGTTACTCGTGGGGGCCCGGCAATCAGCCCCAGCATTTT; CDR3aa: CASSYSWGPGNQPQHF; j_gene: TRBJ1-5; v_gene: TRBV6-2/TRBV6-3; abundance: .; d_gene: .
CDR3nt: TGTGCCAGCAGCTTAGCCGGGCTCCGGGACAGGTACGAGCAGTACTTC; CDR3aa: CASSLAGLRDRYEQYF; j_gene: TRBJ2-7; v_gene: TRBV7-9; abundance: .; d_gene: TRBD1
CDR3nt: TGTGCCAGCAGTTTTTTAGCGGGAGAAGGGGATGAGCAGTTCTTC; CDR3aa: CASSFLAGEGDEQFF; j_gene: TRBJ2-1; v_gene: TRBV28; abundance: .; d_gene: TRBD2
CDR3nt: TGCGCCAGCAGCCAAGAACTGACGGGGGACGAGACCCAGTACTTC; CDR3aa: CASSQELTGDETQYF; j_gene: TRBJ2-5; v_gene: TRBV4-3; abundance: .; d_gene: .
CDR3nt: TGTGCCAGCAGCTTGGGGTTCTTCATGGGGGGAGGGTACAATGAGCAGTTCTTC; CDR3aa: CASSLGFFMGGGYNEQFF; j_gene: TRBJ2-1; v_gene: TRBV7-2; abundance: .; d_gene: TRBD2
CDR3nt: TGTGCCAGCAGTCTGAATCAGGGAACCTACGAGCAGTACTTC; CDR3aa: CASSLNQGTYEQYF; j_gene: TRBJ2-7; v_gene: TRBV28; abundance: .; d_gene: .
CDR3nt: TGTGCCAGCAGTTTTAGGACTAGTAATGAGCAGTTCTTC; CDR3aa: CASSFRTSNEQFF; j_gene: TRBJ2-1; v_gene: TRBV27; abundance: .; d_gene: TRBD2
CDR3nt: TGCGCCAGCAGCCAAGAGTTACGGCTCGGAGTGGACACTGAAGCTTTCTTT; CDR3aa: CASSQELRLGVDTEAFF; j_gene: TRBJ1-1; v_gene: TRBV4-3; abundance: .; d_gene: .
CDR3nt: TGTGCCAGTAGTAGCCCACAGCGTTCCCACGAGCAGTACTTC; CDR3aa: CASSSPQRSHEQYF; j_gene: TRBJ2-7; v_gene: TRBV19; abundance: once; d_gene: .
CDR3nt: TGTGCCAGCAGCTTAAGTTCCGGGTTGGAGCTATCGGCCCAGTACTTC; CDR3aa: CASSLSSGLELSAQYF; j_gene: TRBJ2-5; v_gene: TRBV13; abundance: .; d_gene: .
CDR3nt: TGTGCCACCACTGCAGCGGGAGAAACCGGGGAGCTTTTTTTT; CDR3aa: CATTAAGETGELFF; j_gene: TRBJ2-2; v_gene: TRBV24-1; abundance: .; d_gene: TRBD2
CDR3nt: TGTGCCAGCAGTTACGTCGGGCAGGGAGGCTATGGCTACACCTTC; CDR3aa: CASSYVGQGGYGYTF; j_gene: TRBJ1-2; v_gene: TRBV6-6; abundance: few; d_gene: .
CDR3nt: TGTGCCAGCAGCTTAGGGGGCTCTCTCGGTGAGCAGTTCTTC; CDR3aa: CASSLGGSLGEQFF; j_gene: TRBJ2-1; v_gene: TRBV5-4; abundance: .; d_gene: TRBD1
CDR3nt: TGTGCCAGCAGGGGGACAGGGGGCTTGGGTCAGCCCCAGCATTTT; CDR3aa: CASRGTGGLGQPQHF; j_gene: TRBJ1-5; v_gene: TRBV28; abundance: .; d_gene: TRBD1
CDR3nt: TGCAGTGCTGAAGAGAAGGATAATTCACCCCTCCACTTT; CDR3aa: CSAEEKDNSPLHF; j_gene: TRBJ1-6; v_gene: TRBV20-1; abundance: .; d_gene: .
CDR3nt: TGTGCCAGCTCGGGAGCTTTCTTT; CDR3aa: CASSGAFF; j_gene: TRBJ1-1; v_gene: TRBV2; abundance: once; d_gene: .
CDR3nt: TGTGCCAGCAGCCAGATGACAGGGGGCCCAGATACGCAGTATTTT; CDR3aa: CASSQMTGGPDTQYF; j_gene: TRBJ2-3; v_gene: TRBV7-9; abundance: .; d_gene: TRBD1
CDR3nt: TGTGCCTGGAGTGGGCCCACAGATACGCAGTATTTT; CDR3aa: CAWSGPTDTQYF; j_gene: TRBJ2-3; v_gene: TRBV30; abundance: .; d_gene: .
CDR3nt: TGTGCCACCAGTGATTCTAGCGTCACAGATACGCAGTATTTT; CDR3aa: CATSDSSVTDTQYF; j_gene: TRBJ2-3; v_gene: TRBV24-1; abundance: .; d_gene: .
CDR3nt: TGTGCCAGCAGTTTAGCTCCGACCTCTGGAAACACCATATATTTT; CDR3aa: CASSLAPTSGNTIYF; j_gene: TRBJ1-3; v_gene: TRBV12-3/TRBV12-4; abundance: .; d_gene: .
CDR3nt: TGTGCCAGCAATGAATACACAGATACGCAGTATTTT; CDR3aa: CASNEYTDTQYF; j_gene: TRBJ2-3; v_gene: TRBV6-2/TRBV6-3; abundance: .; d_gene: .
CDR3nt: TGTGCCATCAGTGAGTCGAACCCCGCTCGTATGAGGTCCTACGAGCAGTACTTC; CDR3aa: CAISESNPARMRSYEQYF; j_gene: TRBJ2-7; v_gene: TRBV10-3; abundance: few; d_gene: .
CDR3nt: TGTGCCAGCAGCCTCGCTGGGGCTAGCGGGTGGAATGAGCAGTTCTTC; CDR3aa: CASSLAGASGWNEQFF; j_gene: TRBJ2-1; v_gene: TRBV7-3; abundance: .; d_gene: TRBD2
CDR3nt: TGTGCCAGCAGCTACCCCCATCTCAACTATGGCTACACCTTC; CDR3aa: CASSYPHLNYGYTF; j_gene: TRBJ1-2; v_gene: TRBV7-9; abundance: .; d_gene: .
CDR3nt: TGTGCCAGCAGCTTAGCTAGCGGGAAGATTACTGAGCAGTTCTTC; CDR3aa: CASSLASGKITEQFF; j_gene: TRBJ2-1; v_gene: TRBV11-1; abundance: .; d_gene: TRBD2
CDR3nt: TGCAGTGATGAGCAGGGAAGTGGAAACACCATATATTTT; CDR3aa: CSDEQGSGNTIYF; j_gene: TRBJ1-3; v_gene: TRBV20-1; abundance: .; d_gene: .